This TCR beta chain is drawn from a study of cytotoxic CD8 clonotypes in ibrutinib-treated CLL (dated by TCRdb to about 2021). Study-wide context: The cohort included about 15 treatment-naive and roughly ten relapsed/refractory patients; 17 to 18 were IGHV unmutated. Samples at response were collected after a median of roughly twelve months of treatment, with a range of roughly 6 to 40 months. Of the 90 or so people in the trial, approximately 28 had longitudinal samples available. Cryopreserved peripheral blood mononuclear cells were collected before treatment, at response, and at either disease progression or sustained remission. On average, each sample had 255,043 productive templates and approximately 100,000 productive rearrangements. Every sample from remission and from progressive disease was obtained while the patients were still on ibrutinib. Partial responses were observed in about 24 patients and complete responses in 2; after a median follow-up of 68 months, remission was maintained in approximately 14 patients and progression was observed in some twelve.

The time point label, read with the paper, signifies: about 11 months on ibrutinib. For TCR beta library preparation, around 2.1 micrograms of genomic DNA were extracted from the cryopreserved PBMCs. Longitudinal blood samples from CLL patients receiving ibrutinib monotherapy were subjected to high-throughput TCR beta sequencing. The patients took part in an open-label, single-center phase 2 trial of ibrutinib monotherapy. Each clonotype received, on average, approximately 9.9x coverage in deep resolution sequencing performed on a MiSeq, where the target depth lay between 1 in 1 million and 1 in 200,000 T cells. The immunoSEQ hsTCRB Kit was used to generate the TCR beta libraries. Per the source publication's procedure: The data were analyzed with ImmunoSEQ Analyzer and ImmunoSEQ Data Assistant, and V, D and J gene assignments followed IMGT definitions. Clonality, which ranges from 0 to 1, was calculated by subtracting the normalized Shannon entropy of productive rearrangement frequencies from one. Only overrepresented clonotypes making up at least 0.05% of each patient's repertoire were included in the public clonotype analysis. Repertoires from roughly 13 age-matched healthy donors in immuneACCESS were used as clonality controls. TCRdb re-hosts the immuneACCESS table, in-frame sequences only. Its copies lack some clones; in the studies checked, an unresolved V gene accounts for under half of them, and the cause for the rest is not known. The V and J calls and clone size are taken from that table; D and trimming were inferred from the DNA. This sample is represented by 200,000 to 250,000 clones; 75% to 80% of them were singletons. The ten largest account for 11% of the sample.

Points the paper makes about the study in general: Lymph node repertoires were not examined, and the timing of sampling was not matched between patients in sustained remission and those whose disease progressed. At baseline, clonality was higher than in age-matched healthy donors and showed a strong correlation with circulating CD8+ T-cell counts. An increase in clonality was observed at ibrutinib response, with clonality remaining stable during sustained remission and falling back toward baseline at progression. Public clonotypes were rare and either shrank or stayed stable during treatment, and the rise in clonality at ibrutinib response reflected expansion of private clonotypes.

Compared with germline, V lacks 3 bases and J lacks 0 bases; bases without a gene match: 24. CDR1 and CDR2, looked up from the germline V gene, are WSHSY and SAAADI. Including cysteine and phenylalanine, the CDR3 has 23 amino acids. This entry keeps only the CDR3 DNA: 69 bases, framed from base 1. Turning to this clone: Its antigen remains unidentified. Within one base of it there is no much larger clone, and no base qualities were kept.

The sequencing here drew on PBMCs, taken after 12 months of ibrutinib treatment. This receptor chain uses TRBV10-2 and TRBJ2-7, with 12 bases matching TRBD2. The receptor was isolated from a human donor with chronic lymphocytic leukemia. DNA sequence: TGCGCCAGCAGTGATTTCCCCCTTGGGCAGGGGCTTGAGGGACTAGCGGGCTCCTACGAGCAGTACTTC. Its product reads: CASSDFPLGQGLEGLAGSYEQYF.